The next 10 T cell receptor beta chains were all read from a single sample in a study of T-cell reconstitution after alpha-beta-depleted transplantation in children. For TCRbeta, the library was prepared with unique molecular identifiers. Each CDR3 protein is one row after TCRdb ran MiXCR on the PCR reads. Found here are some 830,000 distinct CDR3 sequences, 16% of them singletons; the top ten hold roughly 5%. Specimen: PBMCs, mostly from graft donor cells, collected 360 days after TCRalphabeta/CD19-depleted stem cell transplant. The receptors here all came from a male patient aged 5 to 17 who had a stem cell transplant for acute lymphoblastic leukemia, so the T cells may come from the graft donor.

The genes are TRBV9 and TRBJ2-1, with TRBD2 identical over 9 bases. The V and J ends lost 4 bases and 4 bases, in that order; junction bases with no gene match: 9. CDR1 and CDR2 from the germline V gene are SGDLS and YYNGEE. This CDR3 is 16 amino acids long. The DNA of the CDR3 is TGTGCCAGCAGCCAATGGGGAGCGGGAGGATACAATGAGCAGTTCTTC. This sequence encodes CASSQWGAGGYNEQFF. Full variable domain (rest looked up from reference TRBV9 and TRBJ2-1): DSGVTQTPKHLITATGQRVTLRCSPRSGDLSVYWYQQSLDQGLQFLIQYYNGEERAKGNILERFSAQQFPDLHSELNLSSLELGDSALYFCASSQWGAGGYNEQFFGPGTRLTVL.

This clonotype has a count of ten or more. The chain uses TRBV29-1 and TRBJ1-1; no clear D. CDR1 SQVTM and CDR2 ANQGSEA come from the germline V gene. V gave up 4 bases and J gave up 4 bases, with 10 bases separating them. The CDR3 runs 12 residues. DNA for the CDR3: TGCAGCGTTGTTGGGATCTCCACTGAAGCTTTCTTT. This encodes CSVVGISTEAFF.

Only a few counts were recorded for this clonotype. The V call is TRBV20-1, the J call TRBJ2-7; D is possibly TRBD2 (7 bases). The CDR3 runs 14 residues. Trimming took off 0 bases at V and 6 bases at J, with 15 bases between the two ends. Per the germline V gene, CDR1 is DFQATT and CDR2 is SNEGSKA (reference sequence). The CDR3 DNA reads TGCAGTGCTAGAGAGGGGGGGCTAGACGGCGAGCAGTACTTC. Protein sequence: CSAREGGLDGEQYF.

This clonotype was detected ten times or more. The chain joins TRBV6-5 to TRBJ1-1; D not resolved. This CDR3 has 15 amino acids. V gave up 8 bases and J gave up 0 bases, with 16 bases separating them. Germline V gives CDR1 MNHEY, CDR2 SVGAGI. CDR3 residues: CASSHGWPLNTEAFF. Written as DNA, the CDR3 is TGTGCCAGCTCCCACGGGTGGCCGCTGAACACTGAAGCTTTCTTT.

The chain carries TRBV6-2 or TRBV6-3 and TRBJ2-7, with 7 bases aligning to TRBD2. The V and J ends lost 6 bases and 8 bases, in that order; junction bases with no gene match: 10. CDR3 length equals 13 residues. Germline CDR1 reads MNHEY; CDR2 reads SVGEGT. For the CDR3, the DNA is TGTGCCAGCAGGCCAACGACTAGCTCGAAGCAGTACTTC. Its translation is CASRPTTSSKQYF.

The sample holds a few counts of this clonotype. CDR3 region: CASILRGGEAKNIQYF. Here the CDR3 DNA reads TGTGCCAGCATCCTCCGAGGGGGGGAGGCCAAAAACATTCAGTACTTC. The rearrangement uses TRBV21-1 and TRBJ2-4; the table's D call of TRBD1 was not tested on the DNA. TRBV21-1 represents a pseudogene. The CDR3 has 16 amino acids.

The sample holds a few counts of this clonotype. V gene TRBV29-1 combines with J gene TRBJ2-7; D is unclear. The CDR3 is made up of 9 amino acids. CDR1 is SQVTM, CDR2 ANQGSEA, per germline. As DNA, the CDR3 is TGCACCGACCGCTACGAGCAGTACTTC. Protein sequence: CTDRYEQYF.

The chain joins TRBV3-1 to TRBJ2-3; D possibly corresponds to TRBD1 (6 bases). The CDR3 is 15 residues long. Germline V gene sequence: CDR1 LGHDT, CDR2 YNNKEL (reference sequence). Trimming left V 3 bases short and J 4 bases short, with 14 bases between. The CDR3 spells CASSQMGATADTQYF. The CDR3 DNA sequence: TGTGCCAGCAGCCAGATGGGGGCCACGGCAGATACGCAGTATTTT.

The gene calls are TRBV19 and TRBJ2-4; weak D call: TRBD2 (6 bases). The CDR3 is made up of 16 amino acids. V lost 9 bases and J lost 0, with 18 bases in between. Germline loops: CDR1 LNHDA, CDR2 SQIVND (reference sequence). This chain's CDR3 is CASPTPGGIAKNIQYF. The CDR3 DNA is TGTGCCAGCCCTACCCCCGGGGGAATAGCCAAAAACATTCAGTACTTC.

In its sample, this clonotype was seen many times. The rearrangement links TRBV2 to TRBJ2-7; 8 bases match TRBD1. Germline V CDR1 and CDR2: SNHLY, FYNNEI. With 2 bases clipped from V and 0 bases from J, the junction kept 3 bases outside the gene matches. The CDR3 totals 15 residues. CDR3: CASSERGQASYEQYF. CDR3 sequence (DNA): TGTGCCAGCAGTGAAAGGGGACAGGCCTCCTACGAGCAGTACTTC.